The present T cell receptor beta chain was sequenced within a study of cytomegalovirus exposure and HLA in healthy donors. Overall study findings and caveats: There were some public TCRs occurring in many donors, but most TCR sequences were rare.

PCR used 60 Vbeta primers and 13 Jbeta primers. Sequenced by immunoSEQ multiplex PCR; TCRdb stores in-frame clones only, minus some. This table has around 97,000 clones, approximately 70% appearing once. This clone was seen a few times. Its antigen is currently unknown. Per germline, CDR1 LGHNA and CDR2 YNFKEQ. CDR3 size: 15 residues. The V segment lost 1 base and the J segment 0 bases; nucleotides outside the gene matches: 2. The chain uses TRBV4-2 and TRBJ1-1; TRBD1 aligns across 7 bases. The sample was PBMCs. The TCR sequence derives from a middle-aged man in good health and CMV-seronegative. The CDR3 spells CASSQGQGMNTEAFF. DNA for the CDR3: TGTGCCAGCAGCCAAGGACAGGGTATGAACACTGAAGCTTTCTTT.